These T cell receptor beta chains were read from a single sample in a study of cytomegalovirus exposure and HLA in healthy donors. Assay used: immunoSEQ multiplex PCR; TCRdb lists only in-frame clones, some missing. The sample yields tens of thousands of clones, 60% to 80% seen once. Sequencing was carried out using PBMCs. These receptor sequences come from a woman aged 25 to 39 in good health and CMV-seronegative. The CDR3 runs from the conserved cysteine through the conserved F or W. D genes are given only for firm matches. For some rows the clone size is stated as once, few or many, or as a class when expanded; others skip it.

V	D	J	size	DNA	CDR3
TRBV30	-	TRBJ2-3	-	TGTGCCTGGAGTACAAGCACAGATACGCAGTATTTT	CAWSTSTDTQYF
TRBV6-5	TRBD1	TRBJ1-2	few	TGTGCCAGCAGGGGGACAGGGGCGGATGGCTACACCTTC	CASRGTGADGYTF
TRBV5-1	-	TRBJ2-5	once	TGCGCCAGCAGCTTCCTCCCGACAGAACGGGAGACCCAGTACTTC	CASSFLPTERETQYF
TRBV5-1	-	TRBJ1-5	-	TGCGCCAGCAGCTTGTCGGGGGATAGCAATCAGCCCCAGCATTTT	CASSLSGDSNQPQHF
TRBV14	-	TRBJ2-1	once	TGTGCCAGCAGAGACAGGTTTTACAATGAGCAGTTCTTC	CASRDRFYNEQFF
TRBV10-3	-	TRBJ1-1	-	TGTGCCATCAGCTCTGACAGGAACATGAACACTGAAGCTTTCTTT	CAISSDRNMNTEAFF
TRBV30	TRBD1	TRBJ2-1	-	TGTGCCTGGGGATCCGGGACAGCCTACAATGAGCAGTTCTTC	CAWGSGTAYNEQFF
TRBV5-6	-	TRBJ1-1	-	TGTGCCAGCAGCTTTACAGGGCGGGGGACTGAAGCTTTCTTT	CASSFTGRGTEAFF
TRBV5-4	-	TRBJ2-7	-	TGTGCCAGCAGCAACGGGACTTTCCACGAGCAGTACTTC	CASSNGTFHEQYF
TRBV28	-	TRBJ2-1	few	TGTGCCAGCAGGAGACTGGTACCCGTTGGTGAGCAGTTCTTC	CASRRLVPVGEQFF
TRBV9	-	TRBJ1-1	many	TGTGCCAGCAGCCCACTCCGGGTCCCCCTTGAAGCTTTCTTT	CASSPLRVPLEAFF
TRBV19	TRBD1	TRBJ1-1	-	TGTGCCAGTAGTATCCCCGGACAGGTGGAAGCTTTCTTT	CASSIPGQVEAFF
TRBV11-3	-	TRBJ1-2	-	TGTGCCAGCAGCCCCGGGACAACGGGGTCGGCCTTTGTTGGCTACACCTTC	CASSPGTTGSAFVGYTF
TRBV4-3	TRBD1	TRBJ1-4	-	TGCGCCAGCAGCCAAGCCGGGACAGGGTCTGAAAAACTGTTTTTT	CASSQAGTGSEKLFF
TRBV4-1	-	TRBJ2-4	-	TGCGCCAGCAGCCCAGCCGGGGTTGTCATAGCCAAAAACATTCAGTACTTC	CASSPAGVVIAKNIQYF
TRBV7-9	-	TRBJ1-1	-	TGTGCCAGCAGCTTAGTAGCTACCACTGAAGCTTTCTTT	CASSLVATTEAFF
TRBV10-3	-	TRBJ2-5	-	TGTGCCATCAGTGGGACTGGGGAGGAGACCCAGTACTTC	CAISGTGEETQYF
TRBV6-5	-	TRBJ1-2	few	TGTGCCAGCACCGACGGGGGGGCGGAGGGCTACACCTTC	CASTDGGAEGYTF
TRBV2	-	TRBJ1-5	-	TGTGCCAGCAACAGAGAGAGATCTCCCCAGCATTTT	CASNRERSPQHF
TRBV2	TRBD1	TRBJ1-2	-	TGTGCCAGCAGTTTACAGGGGTACGGCTATGGCTACACCTTC	CASSLQGYGYGYTF
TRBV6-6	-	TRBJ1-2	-	TGTGCCAGCAGTGACGGGGGCTACACCTTC	CASSDGGYTF
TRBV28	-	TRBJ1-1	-	TGTGCCAGCAGTCCGCCCCCCCGGACTGAAGCTTTCTTT	CASSPPPRTEAFF
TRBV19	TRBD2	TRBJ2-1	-	TGTGCCAGTACCATTAGCGGGAGGGCCTCAAATGAGCAGTTCTTC	CASTISGRASNEQFF
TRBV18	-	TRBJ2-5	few	TGTGCCAGCTCACCACAACAGGACCAAGAGACCCAGTACTTC	CASSPQQDQETQYF
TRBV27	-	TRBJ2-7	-	TGTGCCAGCAGTCCCCAAGGGGGCGAGCAGTACTTC	CASSPQGGEQYF
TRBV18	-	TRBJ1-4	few	TGTGCCAGCTCACGCCCGGGGGGAGAAGATGAAAAACTGTTTTTT	CASSRPGGEDEKLFF
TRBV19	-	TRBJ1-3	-	TGTGCCAGTAGGGTCGACAGAAACTCTGGAAACACCATATATTTT	CASRVDRNSGNTIYF
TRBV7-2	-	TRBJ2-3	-	TGTGCCAGCAGCCCCTACACAGATACGCAGTATTTT	CASSPYTDTQYF
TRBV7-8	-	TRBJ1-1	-	TGTGCCAGCAGGGAATTCCCGGGACTTAACACTGAAGCTTTCTTT	CASREFPGLNTEAFF
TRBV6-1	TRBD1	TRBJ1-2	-	TGTGCCAGCGAATCCAGGGGGGTTTATGGCTACACCTTC	CASESRGVYGYTF
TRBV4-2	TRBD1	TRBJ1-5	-	TGTGCCAGCAGCCACGACGTCACAGGGGTCCTCAATCAGCCCCAGCATTTT	CASSHDVTGVLNQPQHF
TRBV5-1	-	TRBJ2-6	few	TGCGCCAGCAGCACCGGACTGACTGGGGCCAACGTCCTGACTTTC	CASSTGLTGANVLTF
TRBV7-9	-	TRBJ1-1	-	TGTGCCAGCATCCTGAGGAGGGATCAGGGCACTGAAGCTTTCTTT	CASILRRDQGTEAFF
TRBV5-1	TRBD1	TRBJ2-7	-	TGCGCCAGCAGCTTGTGGGGGACAGGAACCTCCTACGAGCAGTACTTC	CASSLWGTGTSYEQYF
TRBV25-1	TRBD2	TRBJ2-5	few	TGTGCCAGCAGCAATTTCATGGGAGGGCAAGAGACCCAGTACTTC	CASSNFMGGQETQYF
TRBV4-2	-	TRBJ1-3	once	TGTGCCAGCAGCCAAGACCAGGGGAAGAACACCATATATTTT	CASSQDQGKNTIYF
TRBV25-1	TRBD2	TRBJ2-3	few	TGTGCCAGCACGACGCGGGGGGGAAGCACAGATACGCAGTATTTT	CASTTRGGSTDTQYF
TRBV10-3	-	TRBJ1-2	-	TGTGCCATCAGCGGACAGTCTAAAGGCTACACCTTC	CAISGQSKGYTF
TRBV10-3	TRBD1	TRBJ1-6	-	TGTGCCAGCACAGGGGGCAGGAATTCACCCCTCCACTTT	CASTGGRNSPLHF
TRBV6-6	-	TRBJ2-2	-	TGTGCCAGCAGTTACCTACAGGGTTCGAACACCGGGGAGCTGTTTTTT	CASSYLQGSNTGELFF
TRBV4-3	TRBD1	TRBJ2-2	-	TGCGCCAGCAGCCAAGATTATCCCGACAGGGGGCGTCTGTCGTGGACCGGGGAGCTGTTTTTT	CASSQDYPDRGRLSWTGELFF
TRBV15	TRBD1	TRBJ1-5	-	TGTGCCACCAGCGGCCTGACGACAGGGGAGGGCTACAATCAGCCCCAGCATTTT	CATSGLTTGEGYNQPQHF
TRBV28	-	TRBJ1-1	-	TGTGCCAGCAGGAAGGGGGGGGCTTCTGCTGAAGCTTTCTTT	CASRKGGASAEAFF
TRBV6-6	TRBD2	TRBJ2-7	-	TGTGCCAGCAGCTCTAGCGGGAGCCGCTCGGGCGAGCAGTACTTC	CASSSSGSRSGEQYF
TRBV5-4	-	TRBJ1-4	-	TGTGCCAGCAGCTTGGTCGGGGGAGGGGAAAAACTGTTTTTT	CASSLVGGGEKLFF
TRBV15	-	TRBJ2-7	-	TGTGCCACCAGCGGCCCGACCTACGAGCAGTACTTC	CATSGPTYEQYF
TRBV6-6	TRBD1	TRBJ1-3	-	TGTGCCAGCAGTGGGACAGCCTCTGGAAACACCATATATTTT	CASSGTASGNTIYF
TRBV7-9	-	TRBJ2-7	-	TGTGCCACCCAGACAGGCCCCTCTTACGAGCAGTACTTC	CATQTGPSYEQYF
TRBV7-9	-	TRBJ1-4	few	TGTGCCAGCAGCCGTAACAGGGATACTAATGAAAAACTGTTTTTT	CASSRNRDTNEKLFF
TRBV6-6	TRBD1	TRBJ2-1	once	TGTGCCAGCAGTTATCCCGGACAGGGGATGAATGAGCAGTTCTTC	CASSYPGQGMNEQFF
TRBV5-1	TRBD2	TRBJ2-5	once	TGCGCCAGCAGCCCGGGACTAGCGGGCTCCCAAGAGACCCAGTACTTC	CASSPGLAGSQETQYF
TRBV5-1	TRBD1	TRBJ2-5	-	TGCGCCAGCAGCACACTTGACAGGGTCGGAGAGACCCAGTACTTC	CASSTLDRVGETQYF
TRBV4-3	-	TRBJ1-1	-	TGCGCCAGCAGCCAAGCTACCGGGGTACGAACTGAAGCTTTCTTT	CASSQATGVRTEAFF